Given below is one T cell receptor beta chain in context. The CDR3 regions of TCR beta were amplified from RNA transcripts. Researchers ran a first-round RT-PCR on the TCR CDR3 using the HTBI primer set. A single record per CDR3 protein comes from TCRdb applying MiXCR to the multiplex PCR reads. The data contain more than 450,000 distinct CDR3 sequences, just under 20% of them singletons. The CDR3 is 15 residues long. Per the germline V gene, CDR1 is SGDLS and CDR2 is YYNGEE. Losses at the gene ends were 3 bases for V and 0 bases for J; bases not matched to a gene: 5. The entry originates in a study of T cells in Graves' hyperthyroidism and ophthalmopathy.

This clonotype originated in a man in his forties with Graves' ophthalmopathy. The chain uses TRBV9 and TRBJ1-1; 7 positions match TRBD1. The sample was blood. The DNA for the CDR3 is TGTGCCAGCAGCGAGCAGGGGGAGATGAACACTGAAGCTTTCTTT. Its translation is CASSEQGEMNTEAFF.